The 13 T cell receptor beta chains below were found in one sample sequenced in a study of blood T cells in healthy people across ages. Alongside a J-beta primer mix, a sample-barcoded 5' primer served in a second PCR lasting about 7 to 12 cycles. TCRdb reanalysed the 5' RACE reads using MiXCR and keeps one entry per CDR3 protein. The data contain 1.8 million or so distinct CDR3 sequences, approximately 39% of them singletons. Sequencing was carried out using blood. The receptor set was obtained from a human donor in good health.

In its sample, this clonotype was seen a few times. This chain joins TRBV6-2 or TRBV6-3 and TRBJ2-4; D could derive from TRBD1 or TRBD2 (5 bases each). The germline CDR1 and CDR2 sequences are MNHEY and SVGEGT. V dropped 6 bases and J dropped 0 bases, with 15 bases sitting between them. The CDR3 covers 16 residues. Written as DNA, the CDR3 is TGTGCCAGCAGACCCGTGGGACCCCTAGCCAAAAACATTCAGTACTTC. This sequence encodes CASRPVGPLAKNIQYF.

This clonotype was seen only a few times. The chain recombines TRBV20-1 with TRBJ1-5, with D tentatively TRBD1 (5 bases). CDR3 length equals 16 residues. Trimming left V 0 bases short and J 0 bases short, with 12 bases between. Germline V gene lookup returns CDR1 DFQATT and CDR2 SNEGSKA (reference sequence). For the CDR3, the DNA is TGCAGTGCTAGAGACCCGACAGCAGATAGCAATCAGCCCCAGCATTTT. Residues: CSARDPTADSNQPQHF.

This chain links TRBV15 with TRBJ2-7; no firm D call. This CDR3 is 12 amino acids long. Trimming took off 0 bases at V and 2 bases at J, with 2 bases between the two ends. In germline, CDR1 is LNHNV, CDR2 YYDKDF (reference sequence). The CDR3 protein is CATSRDAYEQYF. The CDR3 nucleotides read TGTGCCACCAGCAGAGATGCCTACGAGCAGTACTTC.

Only a few counts were recorded for this clonotype. This CDR3 reads CASSLERINEQFF. CDR3 nucleotide sequence: TGCGCCAGCAGCTTGGAAAGGATCAATGAGCAGTTCTTC. The chain couples TRBV5-1 to TRBJ2-1; unclear D gene. Trimming cost V 0 bases and J 6 bases, with 7 bases left between them. CDR3 length equals 13 residues. Germline assignment: CDR1 SGHRS and CDR2 YFSETQ.

Notes on this clonotype: A junction end diverges from the germline sequence, so it may reflect a read error. The chain is built from TRBV6-2 or TRBV6-3 and TRBJ2-1, with D perhaps TRBD1 (6 bases). CDR3 length: 15 residues. Germline V gives CDR1 MNHEY, CDR2 SVGEGT. CDR3: CGSDVTGTFFNEQFF. CDR3 bases: TGTGGCAGCGACGTGACCGGGACATTTTTCAATGAGCAGTTCTTC.

This clonotype was picked up a small number of times. The rearrangement uses TRBV2 and TRBJ2-1; the match to TRBD1 covers 8 bases. V shed 6 bases, J shed 5 bases, and the junction held 3 bases outside the gene matches. This CDR3 is built from 13 residues. In germline, CDR1 is SNHLY, CDR2 FYNNEI. This chain's CDR3 is CASRGTGHNEQFF. The CDR3 DNA is TGTGCCAGCAGGGGGACAGGTCACAATGAGCAGTTCTTC.

The J gene is TRBJ1-1, the V gene TRBV5-1, with 7 positions matching TRBD1. The CDR3 is 15 residues long. The germline V gene has CDR1 SGHRS and CDR2 YFSETQ. V shed 7 bases and J 1 base; nucleotides not matched to a gene: 10. DNA for the CDR3: TGCGCCAGCGCCAAATGGGGGACAGAGAACACTGAAGCTTTCTTT. Translated, it gives CASAKWGTENTEAFF.

Worth noting for this clonotype: One base away lies a much larger clone, so this may be a sequencing read error. V gene TRBV7-2 combines with J gene TRBJ1-1; 7 nucleotides match TRBD1. CDR3 size: 16 residues. Germline CDR1 and CDR2: SGHTA and FQGNSA. CDR3 loop: CASSLGQRFRNTGAFF. In DNA form, the CDR3 reads TGTGCCAGCAGCCTGGGACAGCGGTTTAGGAACACTGGAGCTTTCTTT. Using reference TRBV7-2 and TRBJ1-1 for the parts outside the CDR3, the full variable domain is GAGVSQSPSNKVTEKGKDVELRCDPISGHTALYWYRQSLGQGLEFLIYFQGNSAPDKSGLPSDRFSAERTGGSVSTLTIQRTQQEDSAVYLCASSLGQRFRNTGAFFGQGTRLTVV.

This clonotype was counted once. The V and J genes are TRBV20-1 and TRBJ2-7, with D hard to call. V shed 7 bases and J shed 5 bases, with 18 bases lying between them. CDR1 is DFQATT and CDR2 is SNEGSKA in the germline V gene (reference sequence). CDR3 length equals 13 residues. The CDR3 sequence: CSGSSGLLDEQYF. CDR3 bases: TGCAGTGGTAGCTCAGGCCTGCTCGACGAGCAGTACTTC.

This clonotype was observed a few times. J is TRBJ2-1 and V is TRBV7-3, with TRBD2 matching over 11 bases. The V gene end was trimmed by 5 bases and the J gene end by 9 bases; junction bases not matched to a gene: 6. CDR1 SGHTA and CDR2 FQGTGA come from the germline V gene. The CDR3 covers 14 residues. The CDR3 DNA is TGTGCCAGCAGCCCTAGCGGGGGGCGGGGTGAGCAGTTCTTC. The encoded protein is CASSPSGGRGEQFF.

This clonotype was picked up a small number of times. CDR3 sequence: CASSLAIRNQPQHF. CDR3 DNA: TGTGCCAGCAGCTTAGCGATTCGGAATCAGCCCCAGCATTTT. The chain couples TRBV7-2 to TRBJ1-5, with unresolved D. CDR1 and CDR2 from the germline V gene are SGHTA and FQGNSA. V dropped 0 bases and J dropped 4 bases, with 7 bases sitting between them. The CDR3 has 14 amino acids.

J is TRBJ2-1 and V is TRBV20-1; the D gene is possibly TRBD1 (6 bases). The V end was cut by 6 bases, the J end by 9 bases, with 12 bases between. Germline assignment: CDR1 DFQATT and CDR2 SNEGSKA (reference sequence). The CDR3 sequence is 11 residues long. The DNA for the CDR3 is TGCAGTGCCCGAAGGGGGATTGAGCAGTTCTTC. This translates into CSARRGIEQFF.

The chain carries TRBV20-1 and TRBJ2-1, with 10 positions matching TRBD2. Germline CDR1 and CDR2: DFQATT and SNEGSKA (reference sequence). J lost 7 bases, V lost 7 bases, and 13 bases had no gene match. The CDR3 length is 15 residues. The CDR3 sequence: CSGVSLAGLGNEQFF. The CDR3 DNA follows: TGCAGTGGCGTTTCACTAGCGGGGCTCGGGAATGAGCAGTTCTTC.